This T cell receptor (beta chain) originates from a study of T cells after yellow fever vaccination. Germline V gene lookup returns CDR1 SGHVS and CDR2 FQNEAQ. This CDR3 has 12 residues. V was cut by 5 bases and J by 8 bases, with 10 bases left in between. A universal primer site and UMIs were added as TCR cDNA was made by 5'RACE template switching. MiXCR, applied by TCRdb to the 5' RACE reads, yields one record per CDR3 protein. The table includes 400,000 to 450,000 distinct CDR3 sequences, about 17% detected once. A remark on this clonotype: Its target is not known.

Broader study findings: Contaminating bulk clonotypes could be abundant in FACS-sorted repertoires. Weaker, the secondary response peaked sooner, at day 5 versus 15. Post-booster repertoires contained most primary-vaccination clones again (almost 97% CD4, around 88% CD8).

Sample: PBMCs, taken before the yellow fever booster vaccination. The origin of this receptor is a man between 18 and 29 years old who received the YFV17D yellow fever vaccine. The chain recombines TRBV7-8 with TRBJ2-1; D may be TRBD1 (5 bases). CDR3 protein: CASSPQVHEQFF. In DNA, the CDR3 is TGTGCCAGCAGCCCACAGGTCCATGAGCAGTTCTTC.